This TCR beta chain was sequenced for a study of T cell repertoires in cytomegalovirus infection. Study details: The authors relied on CMV epitopes, both recently identified HLA-C-restricted and well-studied HLA-B-restricted. From public TCR beta signatures came an indication of both CMV infection and matching HLA type. The study, taken as a whole, reports: HLA-C-restricted CMV-specific TCR beta clonotypes were dominant in the ex vivo response.

TCRdb re-called the reads through MiXCR, storing one row per CDR3 protein. The table includes 680,000 or so distinct CDR3 sequences, around 32% detected once. The CDR3 covers 15 residues. Germline trimming cut 2 bases from V and 8 bases from J; bases unmatched to any gene: 6. CDR1 SGHTA and CDR2 FQGNSA come from the germline V gene. This clonotype was counted at least ten times. Its antigen is undetermined. The chain links TRBV7-2 to TRBJ2-3, with 11 bases aligning to TRBD1. This receptor was obtained from a human donor in good health (CMV status not recorded). Some clones in this sample may be carry-over from other donors' samples. This specimen was cultured PBMCs, taken from culture after CMV antigen stimulation. The CDR3 spells CASSLQGQGGGTQYF. DNA of the CDR3: TGTGCCAGCAGCTTACAGGGACAGGGGGGAGGTACGCAGTATTTT.